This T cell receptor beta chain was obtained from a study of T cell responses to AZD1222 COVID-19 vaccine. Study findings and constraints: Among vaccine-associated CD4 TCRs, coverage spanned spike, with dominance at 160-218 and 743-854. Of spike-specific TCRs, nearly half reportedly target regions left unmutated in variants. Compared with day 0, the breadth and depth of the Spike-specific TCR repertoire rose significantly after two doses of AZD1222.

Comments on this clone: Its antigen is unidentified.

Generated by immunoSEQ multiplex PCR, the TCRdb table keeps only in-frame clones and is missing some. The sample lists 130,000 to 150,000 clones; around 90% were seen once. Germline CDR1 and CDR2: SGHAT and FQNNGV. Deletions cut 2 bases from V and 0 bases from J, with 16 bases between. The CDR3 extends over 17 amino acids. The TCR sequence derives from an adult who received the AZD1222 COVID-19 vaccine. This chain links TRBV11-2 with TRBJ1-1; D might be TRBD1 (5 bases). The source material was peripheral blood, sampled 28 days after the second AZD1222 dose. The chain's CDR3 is CASSLNRAGRMNTEAFF. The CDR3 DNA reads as TGTGCCAGCAGCTTAAATAGGGCAGGGAGAATGAACACTGAAGCTTTCTTT.